This passage covers 13 T cell receptor beta chains from one sample sequenced in a study of T cell repertoires in cytomegalovirus infection. These receptors have no identified antigens. TCRdb reprocessed the reads via MiXCR and lists one record per CDR3 protein. The data contain about 890,000 distinct CDR3 sequences, roughly 30% of them singletons. The starting material was cultured CD8+ T cells from PBMCs, obtained from culture after CMV antigen stimulation. The source of these receptors is a human donor in good health (CMV status not recorded). Some clones in this sample may be carry-over from other donors' samples.

This clonotype has more than one count but fewer than ten. This sequence joins TRBV18 and TRBJ1-1, with D maybe TRBD1 (5 bases). V shed 1 base and J shed 4 bases, with 16 bases lying between them. The CDR3 consists of 16 residues. Germline values: CDR1 KGHSH, CDR2 LQKENI. The DNA for the CDR3 is TGTGCCAGCTCACCACAGGGGCTCGGGGTGAGCACTGAAGCTTTCTTT. Its translation: CASSPQGLGVSTEAFF.

This clonotype was detected only a few times. This chain links TRBV2 with TRBJ2-7; 7 positions match TRBD1. V trimming: 1 base; J trimming: 3 bases; junction bases outside the gene matches: 3. The V gene's germline CDR1 is SNHLY and CDR2 FYNNEI. The CDR3 is made up of 14 amino acids. CDR3 sequence reads: CASSEVGQIYEQYV. CDR3 coding DNA: TGTGCCAGCAGTGAAGTGGGACAGATCTACGAGCAGTACGTC.

In this sample, this clonotype turned up once. CDR3 residues: CASSPYGGVSTDTQYF. Here the CDR3 DNA reads TGTGCCAGCAGCCCCTACGGGGGGGTGAGCACAGATACGCAGTATTTT. The J gene is TRBJ2-3, the V gene TRBV9; 8 bases match TRBD2. The CDR3 has 16 residues. J lost 0 bases, V lost 4 bases, and 7 bases had no gene match. Looked up from germline, CDR1 is SGDLS and CDR2 is YYNGEE.

J is TRBJ1-2 and V is TRBV13, with a possible D match to TRBD1 (5 bases). Germline assignment: CDR1 PRHDT and CDR2 FYEKMQ (reference sequence). V was clipped by 4 bases and J by 7 bases, with 13 bases between them. This CDR3 is built from 13 residues. CDR3 sequence reads: CASSSGDETGYTF. CDR3 sequence (DNA): TGTGCCAGCAGCTCCGGGGACGAGACTGGCTACACCTTC.

This chain connects TRBV27 to TRBJ2-5, with 9 bases matching TRBD1. The J segment lost 2 bases and the V segment lost 1 base, leaving 8 bases of the junction unmatched. CDR1 is MNHEY, CDR2 SMNVEV, per germline (reference sequence). This CDR3 has 17 amino acids. This CDR3 is CASSLLDRGSRQETQYF. The CDR3 bases are TGTGCCAGCAGTTTATTGGACAGGGGATCCCGACAAGAGACCCAGTACTTC.

Of note for this clonotype: The CDR3 ends on some other residue instead of the conserved phenylalanine or tryptophan, so this is likely a read error. The chain carries TRBV4-1 and TRBJ2-3; TRBD1 matches 9 bases. Germline V CDR1 and CDR2: MGHRA, YSYEKL. V dropped 3 bases and J dropped 5; count of bases not matched to a gene: 9. The CDR3 is 16 residues long. CDR3 DNA sequence: TGCGCCAGCAGCCACCCGGACAGGGGAGTAGAAGATACGCAGTATTCT. Its protein product is CASSHPDRGVEDTQYS.

This chain links TRBV12-5 with TRBJ1-3, with D possibly TRBD1 on 5 matching bases. V dropped 7 bases and J dropped 0 bases, with 10 bases sitting between them. Germline CDR1 is LGHNT and CDR2 is FRNRAP. This CDR3 is 14 amino acids long. CDR3 DNA sequence: TGTGCTAGTGACGCCAGGGCCTCTGGAAACACCATATATTTT. It yields the protein CASDARASGNTIYF. Complete variable domain (other parts from reference TRBV12-5 and TRBJ1-3): DARVTQTPRHKVTEMGQEVTMRCQPILGHNTVFWYRQTMMQGLELLAYFRNRAPLDDSGMPKDRFSAEMPDATLATLKIQPSEPRDSAVYFCASDARASGNTIYFGEGSWLTVV.

This clonotype has more than one count but fewer than ten. The chain combines TRBV7-8 with TRBJ2-7; 7 bases are a match to TRBD1. The length of the CDR3 is 16 residues. Germline loops: CDR1 SGHVS, CDR2 FQNEAQ. V was pared by 3 bases and J by 0 bases, with 8 bases of the junction left unmatched. The CDR3 spells CASSFGKGQSSYEQYF. CDR3 nucleotides: TGTGCCAGCAGCTTTGGAAAGGGACAGAGCTCCTACGAGCAGTACTTC.

V and J are TRBV6-6 and TRBJ2-1; 10 nucleotides align to TRBD2. This CDR3 comprises 15 residues. The germline V gene encodes CDR1 MNHNY and CDR2 SVGAGI (reference sequence). V shed 8 bases, J shed 4 bases, and the junction held 8 bases outside the gene matches. The CDR3 sequence: CASWVLAGVYNEQFF. The DNA for the CDR3 is TGTGCCAGCTGGGTTCTAGCGGGGGTATACAATGAGCAGTTCTTC.

This clonotype was seen only a few times. The V call is TRBV5-6, the J call TRBJ2-1, with D maybe TRBD2 (6 bases). The V end was cut by 4 bases, the J end by 7 bases, with 15 bases between. Germline V gene lookup returns CDR1 SGHDT and CDR2 YYEEEE. This CDR3 is built from 14 residues. The CDR3 nucleotides read TGTGCCAGCAGCGAGCCTACTAGCCAAAATGAGCAGTTCTTC. It specifies CASSEPTSQNEQFF.

Only one count was recorded for this clonotype. V and J are TRBV9 and TRBJ2-2, with D perhaps given as TRBD1 or TRBD2 (6 bases each). Trimming took 6 bases from V and 8 from J, leaving 20 bases between them. The CDR3 is made up of 15 amino acids. The germline V gene has CDR1 SGDLS and CDR2 YYNGEE. The CDR3 loop reads CASTPSSGGGGELFF. The CDR3 nucleotides are TGTGCCAGCACCCCATCGAGCGGAGGGGGGGGGGAGCTGTTTTTT.

This clonotype has a handful of counts. The gene calls are TRBV7-9 and TRBJ2-7; the match to TRBD1 covers 10 bases. With V trimmed by 5 bases and J by 2 bases, 9 bases remained unmatched. The CDR3 consists of 16 residues. Germline V lookup: CDR1 SEHNR, CDR2 FQNEAQ (reference sequence). The CDR3: CASSPPRGQGPYEQYF. CDR3 DNA: TGTGCCAGCAGCCCGCCCCGGGGACAGGGGCCCTACGAGCAGTACTTC.

The chain has TRBV11-1 and TRBJ2-1; TRBD1 might be the D (6 bases). The V end lost 1 base, the J end lost 2 bases, and 12 bases lay between the germline ends. CDR1 is SGHAT, CDR2 FQDESV, per germline (reference sequence). This CDR3 spans 16 amino acids. The CDR3 is CASSLEEGHPYNEQFF. DNA for the CDR3: TGTGCCAGCAGCTTAGAAGAGGGACATCCCTACAATGAGCAGTTCTTC.